A single sample gave rise to the 12 T cell receptor beta chains below, sequenced in a study of T cell responses to AZD1222 COVID-19 vaccine. The data were produced by immunoSEQ multiplex PCR, yet TCRdb's version contains in-frame clones alone and is incomplete. The sample shows about 130,000 clones, roughly 87% of them seen only once. Source: peripheral blood, taken 28 days after the second AZD1222 dose. These receptors all stem from an adult who received the AZD1222 COVID-19 vaccine.

This sequence joins TRBV3-1 (or the pseudogene TRBV3-2) and TRBJ2-7; D remains unclear. The CDR3 is 13 residues long. V was trimmed by 0 bases and J by 3 bases, leaving 6 bases between them. The germline gives CDR1 LGHDT, CDR2 YNNKEL (reference sequence). The CDR3 region has the DNA TGTGCCAGCAGCCAAGATTCGCACTACGAGCAGTACTTC. This codes for CASSQDSHYEQYF.

In DNA form, the CDR3 reads TGCAGCGTTGAAGTGTCGGCAGGGTGGGAGACCCAGTACTTC. Residues: CSVEVSAGWETQYF. The V gene is TRBV29-1, the J gene TRBJ2-5, with D perhaps matching TRBD1 (5 bases). V was pared by 1 base and J by 5 bases, with 14 bases between. Germline V gene data show CDR1 as SQVTM and CDR2 as ANQGSEA. The CDR3 runs 14 residues.

The chain uses TRBV7-2 and TRBJ1-6; D not resolved. From germline, CDR1 is SGHTA and CDR2 FQGNSA. The CDR3 has 14 amino acids. Trimming took 3 bases from V and 5 from J, leaving 8 bases between them. The chain's CDR3 is CASSLLGNNSPLHF. The CDR3 region has the DNA TGTGCCAGCAGCTTGCTAGGGAATAATTCACCCCTCCACTTT. Together with reference TRBV7-2 and TRBJ1-6, the CDR3 gives the full variable domain: GAGVSQSPSNKVTEKGKDVELRCDPISGHTALYWYRQSLGQGLEFLIYFQGNSAPDKSGLPSDRFSAERTGGSVSTLTIQRTQQEDSAVYLCASSLLGNNSPLHFGNGTRLTVT.

The rearrangement joins TRBV4-3 to TRBJ1-5, with D uncertain. Germline CDR1 reads LGHNA; CDR2 reads YSLEER. Trimming removed 1 base from V and 6 bases from J, with 10 bases in between. The CDR3 is 14 amino acids. CDR3 nucleotides: TGCGCCAGCAGCCAAGTCAACTGGGGTCAGCCCCAGCATTTT. Its translation: CASSQVNWGQPQHF.

This chain uses TRBV6-6 with TRBJ1-1; TRBD1 might be the D (5 bases). There are 12 residues in the CDR3. Deletions cut 2 bases from V and 8 bases from J, with 9 bases between. Germline V lookup: CDR1 MNHNY, CDR2 SVGAGI (reference sequence). The CDR3 DNA reads TGTGCCAGCAGTTACGTGGGGCAGGAAGCTTTCTTT. Encoded protein: CASSYVGQEAFF.

V gene TRBV7-6 combines with J gene TRBJ2-1; D not resolved. Trimming pared 1 base from V and 7 bases from J, leaving 11 bases between. Germline assignment: CDR1 SGHVS and CDR2 FNYEAQ. CDR3 length: 14 residues. The CDR3 spells CASSLVYLGNEQFF. CDR3 nucleotide sequence: TGTGCCAGCAGCTTAGTTTACTTGGGTAATGAGCAGTTCTTC.

For the CDR3, the DNA is TGTGCCAGCAGTCCCGACAGGAATCAGCCCCAGCATTTT. It translates to CASSPDRNQPQHF. J is TRBJ1-5 and V is TRBV12-3 or TRBV12-4; D possibly corresponds to TRBD1 (6 bases). Trimming cost V 5 bases and J 4 bases, with 9 bases left between them. CDR3 length: 13 residues.

This clone was detected only a few times. This chain joins TRBV4-2 and TRBJ2-1; 11 bases align to TRBD2. The germline CDR1 and CDR2 sequences are LGHNA and YNFKEQ. This CDR3 is built from 16 residues. Trimming took 0 bases from V and 8 from J; bases not matched to a gene: 6. CDR3 coding DNA: TGTGCCAGCAGCCAAGAGACTAGCGGGGCCCTACATGAGCAGTTCTTC. This translates into CASSQETSGALHEQFF.

The rearrangement links TRBV19 to TRBJ1-1; 11 nucleotides agree with TRBD1. The trim removed 3 bases at V and 4 bases at J, leaving 7 bases unmatched. The CDR3 sequence is 16 residues long. Germline V gene sequence: CDR1 LNHDA, CDR2 SQIVND (reference sequence). The CDR3 sequence: CASSILPGQGVTEAFF. The CDR3 region has the DNA TGTGCCAGTAGTATTCTTCCGGGACAGGGGGTCACTGAAGCTTTCTTT.

This clone was seen a handful of times. The rearrangement uses TRBV19 and TRBJ1-1; unclear D gene. The CDR3 sequence is 15 residues long. Trimming pared 3 bases from V and 4 bases from J, leaving 15 bases between. CDR1 is LNHDA and CDR2 is SQIVND in the germline V gene (reference sequence). CDR3 loop: CASSMGSGWSTEAFF. In DNA form, the CDR3 reads TGTGCCAGTAGTATGGGCTCGGGGTGGAGCACTGAAGCTTTCTTT.

V and J are TRBV28 and TRBJ1-3; D not certain. V was trimmed by 2 bases and J by 0 bases, leaving 8 bases between them. Germline V CDR1 and CDR2: MDHEN, SYDVKM. The CDR3 covers 15 residues. The CDR3 DNA is TGTGCCAGCAGTTTAAGGAGGCTCTCTGGAAACACCATATATTTT. Its translation is CASSLRRLSGNTIYF.

The CDR3 DNA follows: TGTGCCAGCAAGGCGGGCCTCAGGGGAGATGGCTACACCTTC. It translates to CASKAGLRGDGYTF. The rearrangement links TRBV27 to TRBJ1-2; weak D call: TRBD1 (6 bases). Trimming pared 7 bases from V and 6 bases from J, leaving 18 bases between. CDR1 MNHEY and CDR2 SMNVEV come from the germline V gene (reference sequence). The length of the CDR3 is 14 residues.